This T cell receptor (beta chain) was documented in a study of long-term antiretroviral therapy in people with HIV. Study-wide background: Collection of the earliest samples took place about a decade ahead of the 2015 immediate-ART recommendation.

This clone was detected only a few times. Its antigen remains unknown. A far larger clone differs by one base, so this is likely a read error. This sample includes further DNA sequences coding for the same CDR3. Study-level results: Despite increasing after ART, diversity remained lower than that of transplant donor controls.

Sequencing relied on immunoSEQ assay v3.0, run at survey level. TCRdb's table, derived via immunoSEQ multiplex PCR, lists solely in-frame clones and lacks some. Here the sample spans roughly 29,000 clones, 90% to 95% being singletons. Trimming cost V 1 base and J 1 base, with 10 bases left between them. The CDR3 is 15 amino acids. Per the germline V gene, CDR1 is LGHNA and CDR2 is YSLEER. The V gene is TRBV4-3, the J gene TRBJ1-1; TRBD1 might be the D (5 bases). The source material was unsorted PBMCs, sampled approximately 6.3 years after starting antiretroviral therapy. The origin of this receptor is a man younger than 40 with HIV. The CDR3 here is CASSQGGPSNTEAFF. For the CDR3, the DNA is TGCGCCAGCAGCCAAGGGGGACCCTCGAACACTGAAGCTTTCTTT.